The 31 T cell receptor beta chains below come from one sample, sequenced in a study of radiation and T cells in renal cell carcinoma. The protocol was immunoSEQ multiplex PCR, while the TCRdb copy is restricted to in-frame clones and leaves out a portion. The sample shows around 100,000 clones, roughly 82% of them seen only once. Time point here: blood 4 weeks post-SBRT, at nephrectomy. The treatment: 15 Gy SBRT to primary tumor, nephrectomy 4 weeks later. This sample comprised blood, obtained from a patient whose treatment included radiotherapy and nephrectomy. The receptors shown here come from a man in his sixties with renal cell carcinoma.

This chain joins TRBV5-1 and TRBJ2-7; D unclear. Trimming left V 5 bases short and J 3 bases short, with 12 bases between. The length of the CDR3 is 13 residues. In germline, CDR1 is SGHRS, CDR2 YFSETQ. The chain's CDR3 is CASSEGVDYEQYF. The DNA for the CDR3 is TGCGCCAGCAGTGAAGGCGTGGACTACGAGCAGTACTTC.

J is TRBJ2-2 and V is TRBV30; D possibly corresponds to TRBD1 (5 bases). Germline V gene data show CDR1 as GTSNPN and CDR2 as SVGIG (reference sequence). The CDR3 is made up of 11 amino acids. The germline V and J ends were trimmed by 3 bases and 8 bases, with 7 bases remaining between them. The CDR3 DNA reads as TGTGCCTGGAGCCCAGGGGGGGAGCTGTTTTTT. This codes for CAWSPGGELFF.

This clone has at least ten counts. An end of the junction does not agree with germline; a read error may underlie this. The CDR3 nucleotides are TGTGCCAGCAGATTAGACAGGGTGGGTTCCTACGAGCAGTACTTC. It encodes CASRLDRVGSYEQYF. This sequence joins TRBV7-9 and TRBJ2-7, with 7 bases fitting TRBD1. The CDR3 is made up of 15 amino acids. Germline CDR1 reads SEHNR; CDR2 reads FQNEAQ (reference sequence).

V and J are TRBV7-2 and TRBJ2-1, with 7 bases aligning to TRBD2. Per germline, CDR1 SGHTA and CDR2 FQGNSA. The V and J ends lost 4 bases and 15 bases, in that order; junction bases with no gene match: 6. The CDR3 spans 11 residues. CDR3 nucleotides: TGTGCCAGCAGCTCCCGGGACTACCTGTTCTTC. Its protein is CASSSRDYLFF. Using reference TRBV7-2 and TRBJ2-1 for the parts outside the CDR3, the full variable domain is GAGVSQSPSNKVTEKGKDVELRCDPISGHTALYWYRQSLGQGLEFLIYFQGNSAPDKSGLPSDRFSAERTGGSVSTLTIQRTQQEDSAVYLCASSSRDYLFFGPGTRLTVL.

This rearrangement joins TRBV5-5 to TRBJ1-4; possibly TRBD1 for D (6 bases). This CDR3 contains 16 residues. CDR1 is SGHKS and CDR2 is YYEKEE in the germline V gene (reference sequence). Trimming removed 5 bases at V and 4 bases at J, with 18 bases between. The CDR3 is CASSPGHIRRNEKLFF. The CDR3 bases are TGTGCCAGCAGTCCGGGACACATTAGGCGTAATGAAAAACTGTTTTTT. The complete variable domain, with remaining parts taken from reference TRBV5-5 and TRBJ1-4, reads DAGVTQSPTHLIKTRGQQVTLRCSPISGHKSVSWYQQVLGQGPQFIFQYYEKEERGRGNFPDRFSARQFPNYSSELNVNALLLGDSALYLCASSPGHIRRNEKLFFGSGTQLSVL.

The V and J genes are TRBV4-3 and TRBJ1-2; 7 nucleotides line up with TRBD1. The germline V gene has CDR1 LGHNA and CDR2 YSLEER. The CDR3 runs to 16 residues. The V and J ends lost 0 bases and 4 bases, in that order; junction bases with no gene match: 8. DNA for the CDR3: TGCGCCAGCAGCCAAGATTGGGGACAGCCGGCCTATGGCTACACCTTC. Its protein product is CASSQDWGQPAYGYTF.

This chain links TRBV27 with TRBJ2-7; D remains ambiguous. The CDR3 is 14 residues long. V shed 2 bases and J shed 5 bases, with 13 bases lying between them. The germline CDR1 and CDR2 sequences are MNHEY and SMNVEV (reference sequence). The CDR3 nucleotides are TGTGCCAGCAGTTTAATGGTGAACGCTCACGAGCAGTACTTC. Translation: CASSLMVNAHEQYF.

This chain joins TRBV7-2 and TRBJ2-2, with 11 positions matching TRBD2. V lost 5 bases and J lost 15; bases outside the gene matches: 11. Germline V gives CDR1 SGHTA, CDR2 FQGNSA. The CDR3 has 14 residues. The DNA for the CDR3 is TGTGCCAGCAGCCCCCTGCTAGCGGGAGGTGTGGTGTTTTTT. Amino acids: CASSPLLAGGVVFF.

This clone was detected once. The chain carries TRBV5-8 and TRBJ2-3, with TRBD1 matching over 7 bases. With 6 bases clipped from V and 0 bases from J, the junction kept 7 bases outside the gene matches. Per the germline V gene, CDR1 is SGHTS and CDR2 is YDEGEE. The CDR3 sequence is 15 residues long. The CDR3 loop reads CASTPGQISTDTQYF. CDR3 DNA: TGTGCCAGCACTCCGGGACAGATTAGCACAGATACGCAGTATTTT.

This chain connects TRBV10-2 to TRBJ2-5; D is perhaps TRBD1 (5 bases). This CDR3 is 12 amino acids long. Trimming removed 8 bases at V and 5 bases at J, with 12 bases between. Germline V CDR1 and CDR2: WSHSY, SAAADI. This CDR3 reads CASSDSSETQYF. CDR3 nucleotide sequence: TGCGCCAGCTCCGACAGCTCCGAGACCCAGTACTTC.

The chain carries TRBV10-2 and TRBJ2-1, with D unclear. The CDR3 has 11 residues. Trimming shortened V by 5 bases and J by 8 bases, and 7 bases separated the two germline ends. Per germline, CDR1 WSHSY and CDR2 SAAADI. Here the CDR3 DNA reads TGCGCCAGCAGTAGGGTCGATGAGCAGTTCTTC. Translated, it gives CASSRVDEQFF.

V usage is TRBV10-3 and J usage is TRBJ2-2; TRBD1 agrees at 7 bases. The CDR3 is 15 residues long. Per germline, CDR1 ENHRY and CDR2 SYGVKD. V was clipped by 2 bases and J by 3 bases; unmatched bases: 3. This CDR3 reads CAISEGTGDTGELFF. The DNA of the CDR3 is TGTGCCATCAGTGAGGGTACAGGGGACACCGGGGAGCTGTTTTTT.

This chain connects TRBV5-6 to TRBJ2-5, with TRBD2 matching over 16 bases. The germline V gene has CDR1 SGHDT and CDR2 YYEEEE. This CDR3 is 19 amino acids long. J gave up 5 bases and V 4 bases, and 14 bases lay outside the gene matches. Written as DNA, the CDR3 is TGTGCCAGCAGCCGCGTCCCCGGGACTAGCGGGAGGGTGGAGGAGACCCAGTACTTC. It encodes CASSRVPGTSGRVEETQYF.

The V call is TRBV7-9, the J call TRBJ2-7, with D hard to call. Trimming took off 3 bases at V and 2 bases at J, with 17 bases between the two ends. The CDR3 spans 16 residues. From germline, CDR1 is SEHNR and CDR2 FQNEAQ (reference sequence). The CDR3 DNA reads TGTGCCAGCAGCTTGCCGAAATCGAATCCTACCTACGAGCAGTACTTC. It encodes CASSLPKSNPTYEQYF. Full variable domain (missing parts from reference TRBV7-9 and TRBJ2-7): DTGVSQNPRHKITKRGQNVTFRCDPISEHNRLYWYRQTLGQGPEFLTYFQNEAQLEKSRLLSDRFSAERPKGSFSTLEIQRTEQGDSAMYLCASSLPKSNPTYEQYFGPGTRLTVT.

Turning to this clone: A single base separates this from a much larger clone, so it may be a read error. The chain recombines TRBV5-6 with TRBJ2-7; 8 bases fit TRBD2. V was pared by 1 base and J by 3 bases, with 0 bases of the junction left unmatched. Looked up from germline, CDR1 is SGHDT and CDR2 is YYEEEE. CDR3 length: 13 residues. DNA for the CDR3: TGTGCCAGCAGCTTGACTAGCGGCTACGAGCAGTACTTC. This encodes CASSLTSGYEQYF. Full variable domain (remainder filled in from reference TRBV5-6 and TRBJ2-7): DAGVTQSPTHLIKTRGQQVTLRCSPKSGHDTVSWYQQALGQGPQFIFQYYEEEERQRGNFPDRFSGHQFPNYSSELNVNALLLGDSALYLCASSLTSGYEQYFGPGTRLTVT.

V usage is TRBV7-2 and J usage is TRBJ2-2; D may be TRBD1 (5 bases). CDR1 is SGHTA and CDR2 is FQGNSA in the germline V gene. This CDR3 region has 14 residues. V was cut by 6 bases and J by 4 bases, with 12 bases left in between. This CDR3 reads CASSPTALTGELFF. CDR3 nucleotide sequence: TGTGCCAGCAGTCCGACAGCGCTCACCGGGGAGCTGTTTTTT.

The chain links TRBV7-8 to TRBJ1-1, with 7 bases lining up with TRBD1. The V gene's germline CDR1 is SGHVS and CDR2 FQNEAQ. CDR3 length equals 14 residues. J lost 0 bases, V lost 4 bases, and 2 bases had no gene match. DNA of the CDR3: TGTGCCAGCAGCTGGGGACAGCTGAACACTGAAGCTTTCTTT. It translates to CASSWGQLNTEAFF.

The genes are TRBV18 and TRBJ1-2; D perhaps matches TRBD1 (5 bases). CDR3 length: 13 residues. Looked up from germline, CDR1 is KGHSH and CDR2 is LQKENI. V shed 2 bases and J shed 8 bases, with 12 bases lying between them. DNA for the CDR3: TGTGCCAGCTCACCAGGGGGTTTATACGGCTACACCTTC. Translation: CASSPGGLYGYTF.

The chain is built from TRBV29-1 and TRBJ1-4, with 7 bases that match TRBD1. The CDR3 length is 14 residues. The V gene end was trimmed by 6 bases and the J gene end by 3 bases; junction bases not matched to a gene: 7. Germline V gene data show CDR1 as SQVTM and CDR2 as ANQGSEA. DNA for the CDR3: TGCAGCGTCCACAGGGGCTCGGCTAATGAAAAACTGTTTTTT. Its protein product is CSVHRGSANEKLFF.

The CDR3 loop reads CASSNRNTGELFF. The DNA for the CDR3 is TGTGCCAGTAGTAACAGGAACACCGGGGAGCTGTTTTTT. This sequence joins TRBV19 and TRBJ2-2; D is uncertain. Germline V gives CDR1 LNHDA, CDR2 SQIVND (reference sequence). Trimming pared 4 bases from V and 1 base from J, leaving 4 bases between. This CDR3 has 13 residues.

This clone was observed once. The chain is built from TRBV2 and TRBJ2-3; D is unclear. The V end was cut by 2 bases, the J end by 6 bases, with 6 bases between. This CDR3 comprises 12 residues. Germline CDR1 is SNHLY and CDR2 is FYNNEI. The CDR3 DNA reads TGTGCCAGCAGTGAATCCGGGGATACGCAGTATTTT. The encoded protein is CASSESGDTQYF. Full variable domain (outside the CDR3, taken from reference TRBV2 and TRBJ2-3): EPEVTQTPSHQVTQMGQEVILRCVPISNHLYFYWYRQILGQKVEFLVSFYNNEISEKSEIFDDQFSVERPDGSNFTLKIRSTKLEDSAMYFCASSESGDTQYFGPGTRLTVL.

This clone occurred once. V and J are TRBV18 and TRBJ1-1; no clear D. Germline-derived CDR1 and CDR2 are KGHSH and LQKENI. The V end lost 3 bases, the J end lost 9 bases, and 17 bases lay between the germline ends. The CDR3 spans 14 residues. CDR3 loop: CASSPITEHSKAFF. The CDR3 region has the DNA TGTGCCAGCTCACCTATCACTGAACACTCTAAAGCTTTCTTT.

This clone showed up just a few times. The rearrangement uses TRBV10-2 and TRBJ2-7; 7 bases fit TRBD2. The CDR3 runs to 14 residues. The V and J ends lost 6 bases and 1 base, in that order; junction bases with no gene match: 6. Germline V gives CDR1 WSHSY, CDR2 SAAADI. In DNA, the CDR3 is TGCGCCAGCAGGCAAGCGGGAAGGTCCTACGAGCAGTACTTC. This sequence encodes CASRQAGRSYEQYF.

The sample holds one count of this clone. The chain links TRBV5-6 to TRBJ2-2; no firm D call. The germline gives CDR1 SGHDT, CDR2 YYEEEE. The V end lost 6 bases, the J end lost 5 bases, and 14 bases lay between the germline ends. CDR3 length equals 14 residues. The CDR3 spells CASTLLRPTGELFF. For the CDR3, the DNA is TGTGCCAGCACCCTTCTCCGGCCTACCGGGGAGCTGTTTTTT.

This clone was seen only a few times. The rearrangement joins TRBV19 to TRBJ2-5; 8 bases line up with TRBD2. The CDR3 has 14 amino acids. Looked up from germline, CDR1 is LNHDA and CDR2 is SQIVND (reference sequence). With V trimmed by 4 bases and J by 4 bases, 5 bases remained unmatched. In DNA form, the CDR3 reads TGTGCCAGTAGTACAGCGGGAGACCTAGAGACCCAGTACTTC. It codes for CASSTAGDLETQYF.

The V gene is TRBV9, the J gene TRBJ2-7; unclear D gene. Germline CDR1 is SGDLS and CDR2 is YYNGEE. The ends were cut back, 0 bases at V and 0 bases at J, with 10 bases in the middle. The CDR3 is made up of 15 amino acids. In DNA form, the CDR3 reads TGTGCCAGCAGCGTAGCTGGGGAAAGCTCCTACGAGCAGTACTTC. As protein: CASSVAGESSYEQYF.

The chain recombines TRBV19 with TRBJ2-7, with 8 bases that match TRBD1. CDR1 and CDR2 (germline): LNHDA, SQIVND (reference sequence). The CDR3 sequence is 15 residues long. V lost 5 bases and J lost 4; bases outside the gene matches: 10. CDR3 in DNA: TGTGCCAGTAGTTTGGACAGGGAAGTTCCTTACGAGCAGTACTTC. This gives the protein CASSLDREVPYEQYF.

The CDR3 region has the DNA TGTGCCAGCAGCCCTCAGACAGGGGGGTATCAAGAGACCCAGTACTTC. Its translation is CASSPQTGGYQETQYF. The V gene is TRBV9, the J gene TRBJ2-5; 9 nucleotides line up with TRBD1. CDR1 and CDR2 from the germline V gene are SGDLS and YYNGEE. The CDR3 is 16 residues long. Trimming took 4 bases from V and 2 from J; bases not matched to a gene: 9. Full variable domain (rest looked up from reference TRBV9 and TRBJ2-5): DSGVTQTPKHLITATGQRVTLRCSPRSGDLSVYWYQQSLDQGLQFLIQYYNGEERAKGNILERFSAQQFPDLHSELNLSSLELGDSALYFCASSPQTGGYQETQYFGPGTRLLVL.

The chain uses TRBV28 and TRBJ2-7, with 8 positions matching TRBD1. Trimming cost V 8 bases and J 2 bases; bases outside gene matches: 8. The length of the CDR3 is 14 residues. Germline CDR1 MDHEN, CDR2 SYDVKM. The CDR3 nucleotides are TGTGCCAGCCGTATGACAGGGGATCCCTACGAGCAGTACTTC. Translation gives CASRMTGDPYEQYF.

The chain uses TRBV11-2 and TRBJ2-5; D gene unclear. Trimming took off 3 bases at V and 1 base at J, with 0 bases between the two ends. CDR1 is SGHAT, CDR2 FQNNGV, per germline. This CDR3 has 11 residues. As DNA, the CDR3 is TGTGCCAGCAGCTTCCAAGAGACCCAGTACTTC. The encoded protein is CASSFQETQYF.

DNA of the CDR3: TGCGCCAGCAGTGAGTCCGGCAGGGTAATAGATGAGCAGTACTTC. This translates into CASSESGRVIDEQYF. The chain combines TRBV10-1 with TRBJ2-7; possibly TRBD1 for D (5 bases). The CDR3 loop spans 15 amino acids. The ends were cut back, 0 bases at V and 7 bases at J, with 16 bases in the middle. Per the germline V gene, CDR1 is WNHNN and CDR2 is SYGVQD (reference sequence).